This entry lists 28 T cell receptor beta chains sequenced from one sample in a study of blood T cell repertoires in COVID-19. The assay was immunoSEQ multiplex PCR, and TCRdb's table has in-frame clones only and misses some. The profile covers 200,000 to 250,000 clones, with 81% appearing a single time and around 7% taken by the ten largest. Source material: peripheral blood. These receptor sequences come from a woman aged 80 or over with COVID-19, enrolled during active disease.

The CDR3 sequence is CASSPSPGSGNTIYF. CDR3 nucleotides: TGTGCCAGCTCACCATCACCGGGCTCTGGAAACACCATATATTTT. This rearrangement joins TRBV18 to TRBJ1-3, with D unclear. Germline V CDR1 and CDR2: KGHSH, LQKENI. The germline V and J ends were trimmed by 2 bases and 0 bases, with 8 bases remaining between them. The CDR3 length is 15 residues.

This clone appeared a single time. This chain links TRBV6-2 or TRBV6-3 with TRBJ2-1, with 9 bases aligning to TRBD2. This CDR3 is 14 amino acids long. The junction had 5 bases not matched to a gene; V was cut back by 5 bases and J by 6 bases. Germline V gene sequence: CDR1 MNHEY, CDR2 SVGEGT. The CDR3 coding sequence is TGTGCCAGCAGTGGGGGACTAGCAACCAATGAGCAGTTCTTC. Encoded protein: CASSGGLATNEQFF.

The CDR3 reads CASSHGGLNYGYTF. The CDR3 DNA sequence: TGTGCCAGCAGCCACGGGGGGCTAAACTATGGCTACACCTTC. V and J are TRBV3-1 (or the pseudogene TRBV3-2) and TRBJ1-2, with TRBD1 as a possible D gene (6 bases). Germline V gene sequence: CDR1 LGHDT, CDR2 YNNKEL (reference sequence). This CDR3 has 14 amino acids. Trimming pared 3 bases from V and 2 bases from J, leaving 10 bases between.

Here the CDR3 DNA reads TGTGCCAGTAGTATCGACAGGGACTATGGCTACACCTTC. This sequence encodes CASSIDRDYGYTF. The genes are TRBV19 and TRBJ1-2, with 7 bases lining up with TRBD1. Germline-derived CDR1 and CDR2 are LNHDA and SQIVND (reference sequence). Germline trimming cut 3 bases from V and 3 bases from J; bases unmatched to any gene: 1. The CDR3 contains 13 residues.

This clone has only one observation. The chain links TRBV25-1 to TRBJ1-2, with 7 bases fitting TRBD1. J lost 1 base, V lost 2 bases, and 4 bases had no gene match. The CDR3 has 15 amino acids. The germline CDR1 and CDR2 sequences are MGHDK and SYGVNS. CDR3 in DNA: TGTGCCAGCAGTGAAGGGGACAGACTTAACTATGGCTACACCTTC. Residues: CASSEGDRLNYGYTF.

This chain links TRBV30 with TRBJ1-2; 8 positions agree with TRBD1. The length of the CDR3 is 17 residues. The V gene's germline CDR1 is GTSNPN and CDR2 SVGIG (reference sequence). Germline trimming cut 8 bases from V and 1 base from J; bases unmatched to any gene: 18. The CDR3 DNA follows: TGTGCCCGCCGGGACAGGTTCGTGGGTGATGGTAACTATGGCTACACCTTC. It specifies CARRDRFVGDGNYGYTF.

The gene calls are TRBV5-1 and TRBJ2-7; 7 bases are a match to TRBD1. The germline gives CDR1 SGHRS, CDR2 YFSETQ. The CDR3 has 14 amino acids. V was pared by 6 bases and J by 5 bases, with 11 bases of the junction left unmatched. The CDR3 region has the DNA TGCGCCAGCACTCGGACAGGTAAAAGCGACGAGCAGTACTTC. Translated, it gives CASTRTGKSDEQYF. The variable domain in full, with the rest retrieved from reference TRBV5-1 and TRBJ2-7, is KAGVTQTPRYLIKTRGQQVTLSCSPISGHRSVSWYQQTPGQGLQFLFEYFSETQRNKGNFPGRFSGRQFSNSRSEMNVSTLELGDSALYLCASTRTGKSDEQYFGPGTRLTVT.

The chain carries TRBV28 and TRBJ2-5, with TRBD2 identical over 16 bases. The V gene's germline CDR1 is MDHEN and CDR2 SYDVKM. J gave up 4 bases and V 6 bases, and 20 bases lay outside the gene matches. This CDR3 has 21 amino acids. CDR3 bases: TGTGCCAGCAGCGACTTTGCCGGGACTAGCGGGAGGGCCGGGACGCGAGAGACCCAGTACTTC. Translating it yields CASSDFAGTSGRAGTRETQYF.

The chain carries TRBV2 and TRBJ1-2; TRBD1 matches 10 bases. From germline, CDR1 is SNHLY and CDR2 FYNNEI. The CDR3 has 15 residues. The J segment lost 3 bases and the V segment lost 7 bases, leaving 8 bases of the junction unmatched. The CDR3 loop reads CASTAQDRGDYGYTF. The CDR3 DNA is TGTGCCAGCACCGCTCAGGACAGGGGGGACTATGGCTACACCTTC.

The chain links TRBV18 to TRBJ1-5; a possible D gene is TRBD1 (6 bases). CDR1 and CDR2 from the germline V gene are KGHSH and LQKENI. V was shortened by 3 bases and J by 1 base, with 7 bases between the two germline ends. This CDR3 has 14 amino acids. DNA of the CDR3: TGTGCCAGCTCACCGCAGGGGAGCAATCAGCCCCAGCATTTT. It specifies CASSPQGSNQPQHF. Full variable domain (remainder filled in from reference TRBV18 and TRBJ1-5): NAGVMQNPRHLVRRRGQEARLRCSPMKGHSHVYWYRQLPEEGLKFMVYLQKENIIDESGMPKERFSAEFPKEGPSILRIQQVVRGDSAAYFCASSPQGSNQPQHFGDGTRLSIL.

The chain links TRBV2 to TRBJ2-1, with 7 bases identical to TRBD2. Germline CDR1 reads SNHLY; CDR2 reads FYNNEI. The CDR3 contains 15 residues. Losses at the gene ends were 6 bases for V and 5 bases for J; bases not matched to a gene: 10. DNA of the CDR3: TGTGCCAGCAGGGGTTCGGGGGGAAGGGACAATGAGCAGTTCTTC. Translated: CASRGSGGRDNEQFF.

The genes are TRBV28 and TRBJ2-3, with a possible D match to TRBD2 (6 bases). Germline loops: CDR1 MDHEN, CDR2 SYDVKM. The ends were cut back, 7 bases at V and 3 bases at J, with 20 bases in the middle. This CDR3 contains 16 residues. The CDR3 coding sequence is TGTGCCAGCAATCCGACCGGAGGGATCTTTACAGATACGCAGTATTTT. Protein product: CASNPTGGIFTDTQYF.

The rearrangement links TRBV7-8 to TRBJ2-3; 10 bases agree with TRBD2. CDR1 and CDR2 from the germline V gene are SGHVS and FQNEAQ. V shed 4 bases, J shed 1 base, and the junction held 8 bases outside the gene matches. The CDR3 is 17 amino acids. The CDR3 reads CASSSGSGGAGTDTQYF. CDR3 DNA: TGTGCCAGCAGCTCTGGAAGCGGGGGGGCCGGCACAGATACGCAGTATTTT.

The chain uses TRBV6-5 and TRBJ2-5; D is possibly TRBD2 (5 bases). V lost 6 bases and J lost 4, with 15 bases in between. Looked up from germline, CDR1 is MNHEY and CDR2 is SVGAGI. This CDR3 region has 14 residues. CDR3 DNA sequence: TGTGCCAGCAGCGCACTAGTCGTAGGAGAGACCCAGTACTTC. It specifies CASSALVVGETQYF.

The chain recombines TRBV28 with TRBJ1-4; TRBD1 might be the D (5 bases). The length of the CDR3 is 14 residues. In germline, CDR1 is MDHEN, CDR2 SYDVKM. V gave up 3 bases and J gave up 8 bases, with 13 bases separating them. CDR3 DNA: TGTGCCAGCAGTTTTCGGGGGTTTCCCGAAAAACTGTTTTTT. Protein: CASSFRGFPEKLFF.

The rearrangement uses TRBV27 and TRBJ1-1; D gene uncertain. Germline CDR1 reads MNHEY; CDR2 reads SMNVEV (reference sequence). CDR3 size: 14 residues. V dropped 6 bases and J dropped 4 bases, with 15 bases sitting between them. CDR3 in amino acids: CASSGTWRSTEAFF. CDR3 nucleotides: TGTGCCAGCAGCGGAACCTGGAGGTCCACTGAAGCTTTCTTT.

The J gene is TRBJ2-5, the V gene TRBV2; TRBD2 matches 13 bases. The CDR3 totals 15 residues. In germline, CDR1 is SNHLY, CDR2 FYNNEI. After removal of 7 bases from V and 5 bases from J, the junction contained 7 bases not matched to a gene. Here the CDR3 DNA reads TGTGCCAGCAAACCGACTAGCGGGGGGTGGGAGACCCAGTACTTC. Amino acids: CASKPTSGGWETQYF.

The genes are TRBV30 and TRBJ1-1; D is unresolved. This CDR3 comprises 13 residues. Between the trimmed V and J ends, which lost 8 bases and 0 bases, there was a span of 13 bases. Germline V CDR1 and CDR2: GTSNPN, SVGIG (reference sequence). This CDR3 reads CAPTGDLNTEAFF. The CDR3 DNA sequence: TGTGCCCCCACCGGGGATTTGAACACTGAAGCTTTCTTT.

The CDR3 loop reads CASSKAPAGGYEQYF. The CDR3 nucleotides read TGTGCCAGCAGCAAAGCTCCAGCGGGAGGCTACGAGCAGTACTTC. The rearrangement links TRBV21-1 to TRBJ2-7; TRBD2, the D gene given by the table, was not confirmed from the DNA. TRBV21-1 constitutes a pseudogene. The CDR3 extends over 15 amino acids.

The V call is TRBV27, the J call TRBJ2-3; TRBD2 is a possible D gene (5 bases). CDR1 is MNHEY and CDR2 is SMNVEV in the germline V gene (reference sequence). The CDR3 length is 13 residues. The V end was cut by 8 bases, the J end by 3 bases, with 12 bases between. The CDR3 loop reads CASLLRGTDTQYF. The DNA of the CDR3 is TGTGCCAGCCTCCTACGGGGTACAGATACGCAGTATTTT.

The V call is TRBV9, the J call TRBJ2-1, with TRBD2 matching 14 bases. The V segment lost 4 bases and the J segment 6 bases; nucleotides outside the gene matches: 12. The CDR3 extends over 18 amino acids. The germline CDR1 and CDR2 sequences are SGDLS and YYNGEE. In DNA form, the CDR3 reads TGTGCCAGCAGCCCTCATACGGGACTAGCGGGGGACTTCAATGAGCAGTTCTTC. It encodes CASSPHTGLAGDFNEQFF.

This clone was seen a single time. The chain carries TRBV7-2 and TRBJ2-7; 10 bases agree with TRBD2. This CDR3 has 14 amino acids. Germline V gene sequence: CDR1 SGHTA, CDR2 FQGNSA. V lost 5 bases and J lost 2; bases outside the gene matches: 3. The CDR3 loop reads CASSPSGRAYEQYF. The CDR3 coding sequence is TGTGCCAGCAGCCCCAGCGGGAGGGCCTACGAGCAGTACTTC.

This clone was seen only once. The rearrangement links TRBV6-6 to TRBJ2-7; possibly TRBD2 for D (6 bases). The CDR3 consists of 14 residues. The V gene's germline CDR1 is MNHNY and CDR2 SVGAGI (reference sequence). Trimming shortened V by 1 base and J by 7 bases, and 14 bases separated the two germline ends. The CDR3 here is CASSYFSVGGEQYF. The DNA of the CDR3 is TGTGCCAGCAGTTACTTCAGTGTGGGAGGTGAGCAGTACTTC.

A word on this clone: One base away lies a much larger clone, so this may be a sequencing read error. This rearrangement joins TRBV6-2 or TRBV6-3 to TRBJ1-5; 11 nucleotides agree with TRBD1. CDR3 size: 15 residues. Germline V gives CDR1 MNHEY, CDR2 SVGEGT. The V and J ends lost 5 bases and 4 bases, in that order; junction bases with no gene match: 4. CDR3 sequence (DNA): TGTGCCAGCAGTCTCGGACAGGGGGCGAATCAGCCCCAGCATTTT. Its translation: CASSLGQGANQPQHF.

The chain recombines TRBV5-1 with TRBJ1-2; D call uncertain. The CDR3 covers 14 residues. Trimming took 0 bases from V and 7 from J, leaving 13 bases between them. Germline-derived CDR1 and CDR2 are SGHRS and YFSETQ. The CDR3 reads CASSLAAGFSGYTF. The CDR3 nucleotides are TGCGCCAGCAGCTTGGCGGCAGGCTTCTCTGGCTACACCTTC.

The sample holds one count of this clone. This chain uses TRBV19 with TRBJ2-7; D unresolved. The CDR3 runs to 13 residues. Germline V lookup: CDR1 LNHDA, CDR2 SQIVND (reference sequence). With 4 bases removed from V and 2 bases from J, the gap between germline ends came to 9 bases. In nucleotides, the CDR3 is TGTGCCAGTAGTAGGGCGACAACCTACGAGCAGTACTTC. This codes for CASSRATTYEQYF.

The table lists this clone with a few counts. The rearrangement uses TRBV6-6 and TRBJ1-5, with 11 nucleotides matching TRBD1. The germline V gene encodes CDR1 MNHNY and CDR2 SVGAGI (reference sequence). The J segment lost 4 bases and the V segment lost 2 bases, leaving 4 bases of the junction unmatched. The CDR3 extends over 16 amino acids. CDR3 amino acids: CASSYERDRGNQPQHF. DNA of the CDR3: TGTGCCAGCAGTTACGAGCGGGACAGGGGGAATCAGCCCCAGCATTTT.

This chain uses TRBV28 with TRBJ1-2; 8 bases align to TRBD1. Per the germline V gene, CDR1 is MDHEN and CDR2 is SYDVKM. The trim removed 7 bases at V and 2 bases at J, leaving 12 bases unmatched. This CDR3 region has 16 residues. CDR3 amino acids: CASTLPGAGGNYGYTF. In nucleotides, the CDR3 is TGTGCCAGCACCCTCCCGGGGGCAGGGGGCAACTATGGCTACACCTTC.